This T cell receptor (beta chain) was sequenced during a study of T-cell reconstitution after alpha-beta-depleted transplantation in children. CDR3 length: 11 residues. CDR1 DFQATT and CDR2 SNEGSKA come from the germline V gene (reference sequence). The V gene lost 3 bases and the J gene lost 4 bases, with 5 bases spanning the gap. This clonotype was observed at least ten times. Its antigen is currently unknown. TCRbeta library construction was performed incorporating unique molecular identifiers. From the PCR reads, TCRdb called clonotypes with MiXCR, one entry per CDR3 protein. There are over 85,000 distinct CDR3 sequences in the sample; approximately 8% occur only once, and about 17% lies in the top ten. Findings of the study overall: T-cell numbers and diversity, one year after transplant, stemmed largely from T cells that were newly produced. The study traced high day-60 TCRbeta diversity in some patients to surviving recipient T cells and thymic progenitors. Reportedly, alpha-beta T cells present about two months post-transplant originated from several hundred expanded clones of graft origin.

The sample consisted of PBMCs, taken before TCRalphabeta/CD19-depleted stem cell transplant. The chain links TRBV20-1 to TRBJ2-3; D ambiguous. The sequence came from a boy younger than 10 with acute lymphoblastic leukemia, due to receive a stem cell transplant. This CDR3 is CSARMSDTQYF. In DNA, the CDR3 is TGCAGTGCTAGGATGTCAGATACGCAGTATTTT.